The 32 T cell receptor beta chains below were found in one sample sequenced in a study of cytomegalovirus exposure and HLA in healthy donors. Clones were sequenced by immunoSEQ multiplex PCR, and TCRdb holds only the in-frame ones, with some missing. The sample gives approximately 60,000 clones, 80% to 95% of which show up once; roughly 3% is in the top ten. Sequenced sample: PBMCs. These receptors were taken from a man between 18 and 35 years old in good health and CMV-seronegative.

The J gene is TRBJ1-1, the V gene TRBV27; 7 nucleotides align to TRBD1. In germline, CDR1 is MNHEY, CDR2 SMNVEV (reference sequence). The CDR3 runs 12 residues. The J segment lost 6 bases and the V segment lost 6 bases, leaving 4 bases of the junction unmatched. DNA for the CDR3: TGTGCCAGCAGCCAAACAGGGGCTGAAGCTTTCTTT. Translation: CASSQTGAEAFF.

The gene calls are TRBV5-6 and TRBJ2-5; D unresolved. Germline V CDR1 and CDR2: SGHDT, YYEEEE. This CDR3 spans 13 amino acids. V lost 0 bases to trimming and J lost 5 bases, with 8 bases between them. CDR3 in DNA: TGTGCCAGCAGCTTGGGGCCCTTGGAGACCCAGTACTTC. This translates into CASSLGPLETQYF.

This clone was observed a handful of times. V and J are TRBV2 and TRBJ2-6; possible D gene TRBD1, 6 bases. Germline V gives CDR1 SNHLY, CDR2 FYNNEI. The CDR3 runs to 15 residues. Trimming pared 5 bases from V and 2 bases from J, leaving 10 bases between. CDR3 protein: CASSSYRAGANVLTF. In DNA form, the CDR3 reads TGTGCCAGCAGTTCTTACAGGGCTGGGGCCAACGTCCTGACTTTC.

In this sample, this clone turned up once. The chain is built from TRBV6-1 and TRBJ1-5; a possible D gene is TRBD1 (6 bases). Germline V CDR1 and CDR2: MNHNS, SASEGT. The CDR3 is 15 amino acids. V was cut by 7 bases and J by 4 bases, with 17 bases left in between. CDR3 nucleotides: TGTGCCAGCACCCCCCGCGGGGGGCCTAATCAGCCCCAGCATTTT. It is translated as CASTPRGGPNQPQHF.

A word on this clone: This CDR3 is also generated by other DNA sequences in the sample. The chain combines TRBV5-1 with TRBJ2-7; 7 bases fit TRBD1. Per germline, CDR1 SGHRS and CDR2 YFSETQ. The CDR3 has 13 residues. Trimming cost V 4 bases and J 3 bases; bases outside gene matches: 4. The CDR3 sequence: CASSPSGGYEQYF. Written as DNA, the CDR3 is TGCGCCAGCAGCCCCTCAGGGGGCTACGAGCAGTACTTC.

This chain links TRBV6-1 with TRBJ1-2; D possibly corresponds to TRBD1 (5 bases). This CDR3 has 12 amino acids. Germline V lookup: CDR1 MNHNS, CDR2 SASEGT. V was clipped by 3 bases and J by 4 bases, with 6 bases between them. The CDR3: CASSDGGYGYTF. DNA for the CDR3: TGTGCCAGCAGTGACGGGGGCTATGGCTACACCTTC.

The chain links TRBV5-1 to TRBJ1-1; the D is unclear. Germline-derived CDR1 and CDR2 are SGHRS and YFSETQ. The CDR3 contains 13 residues. The V and J ends lost 0 bases and 3 bases respectively, with 6 bases between them. CDR3 residues: CASSLDLDTEAFF. The CDR3 DNA sequence: TGCGCCAGCAGCTTGGACTTGGACACTGAAGCTTTCTTT.

V is TRBV20-1 and J is TRBJ1-1, with TRBD1 as a possible D gene (6 bases). Germline V gene data show CDR1 as DFQATT and CDR2 as SNEGSKA (reference sequence). This CDR3 spans 11 amino acids. V shed 3 bases and J shed 7 bases, with 9 bases lying between them. The CDR3 is CSASTGIEAFF. The CDR3 DNA reads as TGCAGTGCTAGTACAGGGATTGAAGCTTTCTTT.

The sample holds one count of this clone. V gene TRBV13 combines with J gene TRBJ2-2; 7 positions match TRBD1. The germline CDR1 and CDR2 sequences are PRHDT and FYEKMQ (reference sequence). There are 17 residues in the CDR3. Unmatched junction bases numbered 8, after V lost 3 bases and J lost 1 base. The CDR3 region has the DNA TGTGCCAGCAGCTTCCCCTCGGGACAGATGAACACCGGGGAGCTGTTTTTT. Translation: CASSFPSGQMNTGELFF.

The chain recombines TRBV7-9 with TRBJ2-6; TRBD1 is a possible D gene (6 bases). CDR1 is SEHNR and CDR2 is FQNEAQ in the germline V gene (reference sequence). The CDR3 length is 19 residues. V lost 5 bases to trimming and J lost 1 base, with 21 bases between them. CDR3 DNA sequence: TGTGCCAGCAGCCCAGCCCTGGGGGTCACAGGGTCTGGGGCCAACGTCCTGACTTTC. Protein: CASSPALGVTGSGANVLTF.

The rearrangement joins TRBV4-2 to TRBJ2-1; 13 positions agree with TRBD2. The trim removed 4 bases at V and 4 bases at J, leaving 4 bases unmatched. Germline CDR1 LGHNA, CDR2 YNFKEQ. This CDR3 contains 16 residues. CDR3 in amino acids: CASSLTSGRVYNEQFF. The CDR3 DNA reads TGTGCCAGCAGCCTCACTAGCGGGAGGGTTTACAATGAGCAGTTCTTC.

The V gene is TRBV9, the J gene TRBJ2-5; tentatively, D is TRBD2 (7 bases). Germline-derived CDR1 and CDR2 are SGDLS and YYNGEE. V was trimmed by 3 bases and J by 5 bases, leaving 14 bases between them. This CDR3 contains 14 residues. CDR3 protein: CASSGRGRGETQYF. In nucleotides, the CDR3 is TGTGCCAGCAGCGGACGGGGGAGGGGGGAGACCCAGTACTTC.

This chain links TRBV19 with TRBJ2-4, with 11 bases aligning to TRBD1. V dropped 7 bases and J dropped 9; count of bases not matched to a gene: 8. CDR1 LNHDA and CDR2 SQIVND come from the germline V gene (reference sequence). The CDR3 has 14 amino acids. The CDR3 region has the DNA TGTGCCAGTACTGCGGACAGGGGGCTAGGCATTCAGTACTTC. It translates to CASTADRGLGIQYF.

The genes are TRBV27 and TRBJ2-1, with D perhaps matching TRBD2 (6 bases). Germline values: CDR1 MNHEY, CDR2 SMNVEV (reference sequence). This CDR3 contains 15 residues. The ends were cut back, 6 bases at V and 3 bases at J, with 15 bases in the middle. In nucleotides, the CDR3 is TGTGCCAGCAGACCCGCTGCGGGGAACTACAATGAGCAGTTCTTC. Translation: CASRPAAGNYNEQFF.

V usage is TRBV9 and J usage is TRBJ2-7; TRBD2 matches 8 bases. Germline CDR1 SGDLS, CDR2 YYNGEE. Unmatched junction bases numbered 9, after V lost 1 base and J lost 6 bases. The CDR3 has 15 residues. The CDR3 protein is CASSVRGGGEGEQYF. The CDR3 nucleotides read TGTGCCAGCAGCGTACGGGGGGGCGGGGAGGGCGAGCAGTACTTC.

J is TRBJ1-3 and V is TRBV27; D gene unclear. The V gene lost 1 base and the J gene lost 0 bases, with 7 bases spanning the gap. CDR3 length: 15 amino acids. The germline V gene has CDR1 MNHEY and CDR2 SMNVEV (reference sequence). CDR3 nucleotides: TGTGCCAGCAGTTTATGTCAGAACTCTGGAAACACCATATATTTT. It encodes CASSLCQNSGNTIYF.

The gene calls are TRBV19 and TRBJ1-5; tentative D call: TRBD1 (6 bases). V lost 5 bases to trimming and J lost 0 bases, with 11 bases between them. Germline CDR1 and CDR2: LNHDA and SQIVND (reference sequence). The CDR3 loop spans 15 amino acids. CDR3 nucleotide sequence: TGTGCCAGTAGTGTAGGGGGAGTTAGCAATCAGCCCCAGCATTTT. This codes for CASSVGGVSNQPQHF.

The J gene is TRBJ2-2, the V gene TRBV11-3; 11 positions match TRBD2. The CDR3 is 17 amino acids. CDR1 and CDR2 (germline): SGHNT, YENEEA. V dropped 0 bases and J dropped 6; count of bases not matched to a gene: 6. The CDR3 DNA is TGTGCCAGCAGCTTAGAGACTAGCGGGATCAGGTCCGGGGAGCTGTTTTTT. This gives the protein CASSLETSGIRSGELFF.

V usage is TRBV19 and J usage is TRBJ2-3; possible D gene TRBD2, 5 bases. Germline CDR1 LNHDA, CDR2 SQIVND (reference sequence). The V end was cut by 3 bases, the J end by 6 bases, with 13 bases between. The CDR3 contains 14 residues. The CDR3 protein is CASSIGGGPDTQYF. CDR3 bases: TGTGCCAGTAGTATTGGAGGCGGCCCGGATACGCAGTATTTT.

The J gene is TRBJ1-2, the V gene TRBV28, with TRBD1 matching 9 bases. The V segment lost 2 bases and the J segment 8 bases; nucleotides outside the gene matches: 9. The V gene's germline CDR1 is MDHEN and CDR2 SYDVKM. The CDR3 is 15 amino acids. The DNA for the CDR3 is TGTGCCAGCAGTTTAAGCCCGGGACAGGGTAAAGGCTACACCTTC. Translated, it gives CASSLSPGQGKGYTF.

This chain connects TRBV6-6 to TRBJ1-1; TRBD1 matches 11 bases. V trimming: 5 bases; J trimming: 5 bases; junction bases outside the gene matches: 10. The germline V gene encodes CDR1 MNHNY and CDR2 SVGAGI (reference sequence). The CDR3 length is 16 residues. The CDR3 region has the DNA TGTGCCAGCAGTCCCAGAGGGACAGGGGGTGGGACTGAAGCTTTCTTT. Translating gives CASSPRGTGGGTEAFF.

This clone was seen a few times. The V call is TRBV7-6, the J call TRBJ1-1, with D perhaps TRBD1 (5 bases). Germline V gene data show CDR1 as SGHVS and CDR2 as FNYEAQ. The length of the CDR3 is 16 residues. V was shortened by 2 bases and J by 3 bases, with 16 bases between the two germline ends. The CDR3 reads CASSLSAGLGYTEAFF. The DNA of the CDR3 is TGTGCCAGCAGCTTATCGGCAGGGCTTGGGTACACTGAAGCTTTCTTT.

The CDR3 sequence: CASRSGQGARTEAFF. DNA of the CDR3: TGTGCCAGCAGGTCGGGACAGGGGGCGCGGACTGAAGCTTTCTTT. The V and J genes are TRBV6-1 and TRBJ1-1; 12 bases are a match to TRBD1. The length of the CDR3 is 15 residues. The germline gives CDR1 MNHNS, CDR2 SASEGT. Trimming at V came to 6 bases and at J to 5 bases, leaving 7 bases not matched to a gene.

This clone was observed a single time. The chain joins TRBV5-1 to TRBJ1-1; the D gene is possibly TRBD1 (6 bases). Trimming took off 3 bases at V and 1 base at J, with 16 bases between the two ends. Germline V lookup: CDR1 SGHRS, CDR2 YFSETQ. The length of the CDR3 is 16 residues. Here the CDR3 DNA reads TGCGCCAGCAGCTGGGGGGCGGGAGATTCGAACACTGAAGCTTTCTTT. Its protein product is CASSWGAGDSNTEAFF.

This sequence joins TRBV28 and TRBJ2-5, with TRBD1 matching 8 bases. Germline trimming cut 2 bases from V and 5 bases from J; bases unmatched to any gene: 7. The CDR3 sequence is 15 residues long. The germline gives CDR1 MDHEN, CDR2 SYDVKM. CDR3 sequence: CASSLEDRDMETQYF. The CDR3 DNA reads TGTGCCAGCAGTTTAGAGGACAGGGACATGGAGACCCAGTACTTC.

This chain connects TRBV5-1 to TRBJ2-1, with 7 positions matching TRBD1. Trimming removed 0 bases from V and 8 bases from J; junction bases left unmatched: 11. This CDR3 has 16 amino acids. In germline, CDR1 is SGHRS, CDR2 YFSETQ. CDR3 coding DNA: TGCGCCAGCAGCTTGGTCTTCAAAGACAGGGTCCATGAGCAGTTCTTC. Translating it yields CASSLVFKDRVHEQFF.

V is TRBV29-1 and J is TRBJ2-6, with 12 nucleotides matching TRBD1. The CDR3 has 15 amino acids. Germline values: CDR1 SQVTM, CDR2 ANQGSEA. V lost 7 bases to trimming and J lost 4 bases; unmatched junction nucleotides: 5. The DNA of the CDR3 is TGCAGCGCCGGGACAGGGGGCGCCGGGGCCAACGTCCTGACTTTC. It yields the protein CSAGTGGAGANVLTF.

This rearrangement joins TRBV27 to TRBJ2-7; maybe TRBD1 (6 bases). The CDR3 totals 13 residues. Germline-derived CDR1 and CDR2 are MNHEY and SMNVEV (reference sequence). The V gene lost 5 bases and the J gene lost 2 bases, with 10 bases spanning the gap. The CDR3 DNA is TGTGCCAGCAGTAGAGGACAGACCTACGAGCAGTACTTC. Translating it yields CASSRGQTYEQYF.

The V call is TRBV28, the J call TRBJ2-1; TRBD2 agrees at 8 bases. Germline assignment: CDR1 MDHEN and CDR2 SYDVKM. This CDR3 spans 13 amino acids. The V gene end was trimmed by 4 bases and the J gene end by 12 bases; junction bases not matched to a gene: 8. CDR3 coding DNA: TGTGCCAGCAGTTCCGGACTAGCCCCAAGGCAGTTCTTC. Translated, it gives CASSSGLAPRQFF.

The chain has TRBV11-3 and TRBJ1-4; 7 nucleotides align to TRBD1. V lost 6 bases to trimming and J lost 1 base; unmatched junction nucleotides: 14. Germline CDR1 reads SGHNT; CDR2 reads YENEEA. The CDR3 has 18 amino acids. In DNA, the CDR3 is TGTGCCAGCAGGAAGACGAGGACAGGTGATGGAACTAATGAAAAACTGTTTTTT. Its translation is CASRKTRTGDGTNEKLFF.

V is TRBV28 and J is TRBJ1-5, with D unresolved. Trimming pared 6 bases from V and 2 bases from J, leaving 14 bases between. CDR1 and CDR2 (germline): MDHEN, SYDVKM. The CDR3 contains 15 residues. The CDR3 reads CASSFYMGGNQPQHF. The CDR3 DNA reads as TGTGCCAGCAGCTTCTACATGGGAGGCAATCAGCCCCAGCATTTT. The whole variable domain, filled in from reference TRBV28 and TRBJ1-5, reads DVKVTQSSRYLVKRTGEKVFLECVQDMDHENMFWYRQDPGLGLRLIYFSYDVKMKEKGDIPEGYSVSREKKERFSLILESASTNQTSMYLCASSFYMGGNQPQHFGDGTRLSIL.

This clone was picked up a small number of times. The chain links TRBV7-2 to TRBJ2-5, with 12 bases aligning to TRBD2. The CDR3 spans 16 residues. The germline V gene has CDR1 SGHTA and CDR2 FQGNSA. Unmatched junction bases numbered 6, after V lost 2 bases and J lost 5 bases. The CDR3: CASSLPRTSGKETQYF. The CDR3, as DNA: TGTGCCAGCAGCTTACCCCGGACTAGCGGGAAGGAGACCCAGTACTTC. Full variable domain (missing parts from reference TRBV7-2 and TRBJ2-5): GAGVSQSPSNKVTEKGKDVELRCDPISGHTALYWYRQSLGQGLEFLIYFQGNSAPDKSGLPSDRFSAERTGGSVSTLTIQRTQQEDSAVYLCASSLPRTSGKETQYFGPGTRLLVL.